The 20 T cell receptor beta chains listed next were all sequenced from one sample in a study of blood T cell repertoires in COVID-19. Using immunoSEQ multiplex PCR, the repertoire was profiled, and TCRdb retains in-frame clones only, with some absent. The data contain around 300,000 clones, around 90% of them seen just once; the ten biggest clones take up approximately 1.5%. The sample comprised PBMCs or T cells enriched from blood (not recorded which). All receptors come from a woman in her forties who had recovered from COVID-19.

The J gene is TRBJ2-5, the V gene TRBV7-9, with TRBD2 matching 15 bases. Germline CDR1 SEHNR, CDR2 FQNEAQ (reference sequence). There are 19 residues in the CDR3. V lost 4 bases, J lost 0 bases, and 9 bases stayed unmatched. Here the CDR3 DNA reads TGTGCCAGCAGCTCCGGACTAGCGGGAGGGCCTGGGTACCAAGAGACCCAGTACTTC. The encoded protein is CASSSGLAGGPGYQETQYF.

The chain links TRBV5-4 to TRBJ1-5, with TRBD1 matching 7 bases. The V gene's germline CDR1 is SGHNT and CDR2 YYREEE (reference sequence). V shed 5 bases and J 1 base; nucleotides not matched to a gene: 6. The CDR3 loop spans 15 amino acids. CDR3 protein: CASRPRGKSNQPQHF. The CDR3 DNA is TGTGCCAGCAGACCCAGGGGGAAAAGCAATCAGCCCCAGCATTTT.

The V gene is TRBV5-1, the J gene TRBJ2-6; a possible D gene is TRBD2 (6 bases). The CDR3 runs 18 residues. V shed 4 bases and J shed 0 bases, with 17 bases lying between them. Per the germline V gene, CDR1 is SGHRS and CDR2 is YFSETQ. DNA for the CDR3: TGCGCCAGCAGCCGGGGGTGGCTTGCAAGCTCTGGGGCCAACGTCCTGACTTTC. This gives the protein CASSRGWLASSGANVLTF.

V usage is TRBV11-2 and J usage is TRBJ2-3; D unclear. The CDR3 has 13 residues. V gave up 4 bases and J gave up 7 bases, with 12 bases separating them. Germline CDR1 and CDR2: SGHAT and FQNNGV. The chain's CDR3 is CASSSPTAHTQYF. DNA for the CDR3: TGTGCCAGCAGCTCGCCGACTGCTCATACGCAGTATTTT.

This clone was found once. The chain recombines TRBV4-2 with TRBJ1-2, with D maybe TRBD1 (5 bases). CDR3 length: 17 residues. CDR1 and CDR2 from the germline V gene are LGHNA and YNFKEQ. V lost 0 bases to trimming and J lost 4 bases, with 18 bases between them. In nucleotides, the CDR3 is TGTGCCAGCAGCCAAGATGGGTCGTGGGGCGGAAGCTATGGCTACACCTTC. This codes for CASSQDGSWGGSYGYTF.

The rearrangement links TRBV7-2 to TRBJ1-3, with TRBD1 matching 8 bases. This CDR3 comprises 16 residues. J was trimmed by 3 bases and V by 3 bases; bases with no gene match: 7. Germline CDR1 SGHTA, CDR2 FQGNSA. The CDR3 region has the DNA TGTGCCAGCAGCTTCTATTCAGGGGGCAGTGGAAACACCATATATTTT. It is translated as CASSFYSGGSGNTIYF.

The rearrangement uses TRBV6-1 and TRBJ2-7, with a tentative D call TRBD1 (7 bases). This CDR3 is built from 15 residues. CDR1 is MNHNS and CDR2 is SASEGT in the germline V gene. V lost 3 bases to trimming and J lost 4 bases, with 16 bases between them. The CDR3 loop reads CASSERQGEAYEQYF. The CDR3 nucleotides read TGTGCCAGCAGTGAGCGGCAGGGGGAGGCTTACGAGCAGTACTTC.

This chain connects TRBV7-8 to TRBJ2-7, with D perhaps matching TRBD2 (5 bases). V lost 5 bases and J 0 bases, leaving 14 bases between the germline ends. Germline-derived CDR1 and CDR2 are SGHVS and FQNEAQ. CDR3 length: 15 amino acids. CDR3 region: CASSILGPSSYEQYF. DNA for the CDR3: TGTGCCAGCAGCATACTAGGGCCTAGCTCCTACGAGCAGTACTTC.

The chain combines TRBV24-1 with TRBJ2-1; the D gene is possibly TRBD2 (5 bases). Germline V gene sequence: CDR1 KGHDR, CDR2 SFDVKD. V was trimmed by 3 bases and J by 9 bases, leaving 17 bases between them. The CDR3 spans 15 residues. CDR3 nucleotide sequence: TGTGCCACCAGTGATCCCTCTAGCCCGACGGGTGAGCAGTTCTTC. This sequence encodes CATSDPSSPTGEQFF.

The CDR3: CASSFAQPRETYEQYF. The DNA of the CDR3 is TGTGCCAGCAGCTTTGCACAACCGAGGGAGACCTACGAGCAGTACTTC. The rearrangement links TRBV7-2 to TRBJ2-7; the D gene is possibly TRBD2 (5 bases). CDR3 length: 16 residues. Germline CDR1 reads SGHTA; CDR2 reads FQGNSA. Trimming removed 3 bases from V and 2 bases from J, with 17 bases in between.

This chain joins TRBV7-6 and TRBJ2-5, with 9 bases matching TRBD1. Germline-derived CDR1 and CDR2 are SGHVS and FNYEAQ. After removal of 5 bases from V and 0 bases from J, the junction contained 10 bases not matched to a gene. CDR3 length equals 17 residues. This CDR3 reads CASSPRTGAEYQETQYF. DNA for the CDR3: TGTGCCAGCAGCCCTAGGACAGGGGCCGAGTACCAAGAGACCCAGTACTTC.

The genes are TRBV11-2 and TRBJ1-1; no clear D gene. This CDR3 contains 15 residues. Per the germline V gene, CDR1 is SGHAT and CDR2 is FQNNGV. Trimming pared 5 bases from V and 1 base from J, leaving 14 bases between. CDR3 bases: TGTGCCAGCAGCCCATTAGGCGCGGGGAACACTGAAGCTTTCTTT. Amino acid sequence: CASSPLGAGNTEAFF.

Note on this clone: Sequence at one end of the junction differs from germline and may be a read error. The chain has TRBV6-1 and TRBJ1-1, with a weak D call TRBD1 (5 bases). This CDR3 region has 13 residues. CDR1 and CDR2 from the germline V gene are MNHNS and SASEGT. The CDR3 sequence is CASSESGNPEAFF. CDR3 in DNA: TGTGCCAGCAGTGAATCAGGGAACCCTGAAGCTTTCTTT.

The chain joins TRBV7-9 to TRBJ2-2, with unresolved D. V was clipped by 1 base and J by 2 bases, with 11 bases between them. The CDR3 is 16 amino acids. Germline CDR1 and CDR2: SEHNR and FQNEAQ (reference sequence). The CDR3 DNA is TGTGCCAGCAGCTTAGAAAGCTCCACCAACACCGGGGAGCTGTTTTTT. Its translation: CASSLESSTNTGELFF.

This clone was observed a few times. The gene calls are TRBV5-4 and TRBJ1-2; 8 bases align to TRBD1. Germline values: CDR1 SGHNT, CDR2 YYREEE (reference sequence). With 3 bases clipped from V and 4 bases from J, the junction kept 8 bases outside the gene matches. The CDR3 is made up of 15 amino acids. The CDR3 region has the DNA TGTGCCAGCAGCTCTAGAGATCAGGGGGCCTATGGCTACACCTTC. Protein product: CASSSRDQGAYGYTF. Drawing the rest from reference TRBV5-4 and TRBJ1-2, the complete variable domain is ETGVTQSPTHLIKTRGQQVTLRCSSQSGHNTVSWYQQALGQGPQFIFQYYREEENGRGNFPPRFSGLQFPNYSSELNVNALELDDSALYLCASSSRDQGAYGYTFGSGTRLTVV.

This clone occurred a few times. The genes are TRBV30 and TRBJ1-2; D gene uncertain. The germline gives CDR1 GTSNPN, CDR2 SVGIG (reference sequence). Trimming stripped 1 base from V and 0 bases from J, with 12 bases between. This CDR3 has 15 amino acids. As DNA, the CDR3 is TGTGCCTGGAGTGCTGAGGCCTCTCCTAACTATGGCTACACCTTC. The encoded protein is CAWSAEASPNYGYTF.

The chain combines TRBV7-6 with TRBJ1-1, with D tentatively TRBD1 (6 bases). CDR1 is SGHVS and CDR2 is FNYEAQ in the germline V gene. The germline V and J ends were trimmed by 5 bases and 0 bases, with 13 bases remaining between them. This CDR3 has 15 amino acids. CDR3 sequence: CASSPRGALNTEAFF. The DNA of the CDR3 is TGTGCCAGCAGCCCCAGGGGCGCCTTGAACACTGAAGCTTTCTTT.

The chain is built from TRBV6-2 or TRBV6-3 and TRBJ2-5; D might be TRBD1 (7 bases). Germline V gene lookup returns CDR1 MNHEY and CDR2 SVGEGT. The CDR3 totals 20 residues. Trimming removed 0 bases from V and 1 base from J, with 24 bases in between. This CDR3 reads CASSYSLQGRDKGTQETQYF. Here the CDR3 DNA reads TGTGCCAGCAGTTACTCGCTACAGGGGCGGGACAAGGGAACCCAAGAGACCCAGTACTTC.

The chain has TRBV7-9 and TRBJ2-5; no clear D gene. The length of the CDR3 is 13 residues. Germline CDR1 and CDR2: SEHNR and FQNEAQ (reference sequence). V was cut by 7 bases and J by 4 bases, with 13 bases left in between. CDR3 sequence: CASTTADVETQYF. The CDR3 DNA reads as TGTGCCAGCACTACAGCCGACGTAGAGACCCAGTACTTC. The full variable domain, its missing parts supplied by reference TRBV7-9 and TRBJ2-5, is DTGVSQNPRHKITKRGQNVTFRCDPISEHNRLYWYRQTLGQGPEFLTYFQNEAQLEKSRLLSDRFSAERPKGSFSTLEIQRTEQGDSAMYLCASTTADVETQYFGPGTRLLVL.

This chain connects TRBV25-1 to TRBJ2-1, with D possibly matching TRBD2 (6 bases). Germline CDR1 MGHDK, CDR2 SYGVNS. The ends were cut back, 7 bases at V and 9 bases at J, with 25 bases in the middle. The CDR3 extends over 16 amino acids. This CDR3 reads CASTGIRGSGLGEQFF. The CDR3 bases are TGTGCCAGCACGGGAATACGGGGGTCAGGGCTGGGTGAGCAGTTCTTC.